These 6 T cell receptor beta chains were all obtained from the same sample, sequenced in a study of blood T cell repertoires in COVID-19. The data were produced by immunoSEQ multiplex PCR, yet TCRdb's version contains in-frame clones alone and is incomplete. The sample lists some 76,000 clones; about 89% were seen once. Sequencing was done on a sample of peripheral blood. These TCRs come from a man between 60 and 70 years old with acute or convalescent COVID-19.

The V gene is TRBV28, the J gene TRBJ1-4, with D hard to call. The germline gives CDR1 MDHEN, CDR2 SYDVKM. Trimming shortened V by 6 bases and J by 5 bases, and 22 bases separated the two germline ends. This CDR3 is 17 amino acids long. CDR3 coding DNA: TGTGCCAGCAGACCCTCCGGATCTCCCCGAGGGAATGAAAAACTGTTTTTT. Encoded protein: CASRPSGSPRGNEKLFF.

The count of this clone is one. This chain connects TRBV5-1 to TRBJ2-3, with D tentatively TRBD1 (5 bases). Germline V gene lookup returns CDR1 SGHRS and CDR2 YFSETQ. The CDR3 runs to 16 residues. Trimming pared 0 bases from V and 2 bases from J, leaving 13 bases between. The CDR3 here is CASSLEGRQLTDTQYF. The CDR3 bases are TGCGCCAGCAGCTTGGAGGGAAGACAGCTCACAGATACGCAGTATTTT. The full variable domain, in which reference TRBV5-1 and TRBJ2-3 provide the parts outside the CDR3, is KAGVTQTPRYLIKTRGQQVTLSCSPISGHRSVSWYQQTPGQGLQFLFEYFSETQRNKGNFPGRFSGRQFSNSRSEMNVSTLELGDSALYLCASSLEGRQLTDTQYFGPGTRLTVL.

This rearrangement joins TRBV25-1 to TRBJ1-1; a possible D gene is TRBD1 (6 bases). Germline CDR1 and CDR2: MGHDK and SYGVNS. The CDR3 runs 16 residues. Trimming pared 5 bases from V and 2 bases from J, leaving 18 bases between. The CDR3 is CASSTGHLKTNTEAFF. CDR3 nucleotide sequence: TGTGCCAGCAGTACGGGACACTTGAAAACAAACACTGAAGCTTTCTTT.

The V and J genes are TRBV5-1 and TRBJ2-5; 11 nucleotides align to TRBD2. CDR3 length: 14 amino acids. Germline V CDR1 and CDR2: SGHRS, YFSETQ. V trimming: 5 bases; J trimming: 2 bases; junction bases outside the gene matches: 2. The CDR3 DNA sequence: TGCGCCAGCAGAGTAGCGGGGGGGCAAGAGACCCAGTACTTC. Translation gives CASRVAGGQETQYF.

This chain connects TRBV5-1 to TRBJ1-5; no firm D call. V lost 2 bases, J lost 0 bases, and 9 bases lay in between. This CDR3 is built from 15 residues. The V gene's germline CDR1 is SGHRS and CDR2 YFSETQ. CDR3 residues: CASSFSGNSNQPQHF. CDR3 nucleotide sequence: TGCGCCAGCAGCTTCTCGGGTAATAGCAATCAGCCCCAGCATTTT.

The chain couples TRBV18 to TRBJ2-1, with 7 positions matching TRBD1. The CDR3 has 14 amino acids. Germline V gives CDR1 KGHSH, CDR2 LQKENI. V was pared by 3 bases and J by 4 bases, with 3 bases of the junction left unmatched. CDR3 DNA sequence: TGTGCCAGCTCACCCATACAGGGGTACAATGAGCAGTTCTTC. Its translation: CASSPIQGYNEQFF.